These 28 T cell receptor beta chains came from one sample sequenced in a study of cytomegalovirus exposure and HLA in healthy donors. 13 Jbeta primers and 60 Vbeta primers were used for the PCR. Sequencing was performed with immunoSEQ multiplex PCR; in TCRdb, only in-frame clones are kept and a portion is missing. The repertoire includes about 140,000 clones, approximately 84% of them detected once, and approximately 2% sits in the top ten. Sequencing input: PBMCs. The source is a woman aged 40-49 years in good health and CMV-seronegative.

The chain employs TRBV5-1 and TRBJ2-1, with 10 bases fitting TRBD1. The V gene end was trimmed by 3 bases and the J gene end by 0 bases; junction bases not matched to a gene: 9. The germline V gene encodes CDR1 SGHRS and CDR2 YFSETQ. This CDR3 has 18 amino acids. This CDR3 reads CASSYPGQGRSSYNEQFF. CDR3 DNA: TGCGCCAGCAGCTACCCGGGACAGGGGCGAAGCTCCTACAATGAGCAGTTCTTC.

J is TRBJ2-7 and V is TRBV7-2, with 14 positions matching TRBD2. The CDR3 is 16 residues long. Germline values: CDR1 SGHTA, CDR2 FQGNSA. V gave up 3 bases and J gave up 6 bases; unmatched junction bases: 7. The CDR3 DNA reads as TGTGCCAGCAGCTTTCATCCTGGGACTAGCGGGAGCGAGCAGTACTTC. Translation: CASSFHPGTSGSEQYF.

The chain links TRBV5-1 to TRBJ2-7, with 8 positions matching TRBD2. The germline V gene encodes CDR1 SGHRS and CDR2 YFSETQ. CDR3 size: 14 residues. Unmatched junction bases numbered 6, after V lost 5 bases and J lost 2 bases. CDR3 residues: CASSIEAGAYEQYF. The DNA for the CDR3 is TGCGCCAGCAGTATCGAAGCGGGAGCCTACGAGCAGTACTTC.

The V gene is TRBV7-3, the J gene TRBJ1-1, with D perhaps TRBD1 (6 bases). The germline gives CDR1 SGHTA, CDR2 FQGTGA. The CDR3 contains 14 residues. Trimming pared 5 bases from V and 3 bases from J, leaving 13 bases between. The CDR3 loop reads CASSVRGGDTEAFF. DNA for the CDR3: TGTGCCAGCAGCGTAAGAGGGGGGGACACTGAAGCTTTCTTT.

The V gene is TRBV12-2, the J gene TRBJ2-7; TRBD1 is the table's D call and was not checked against the DNA. TRBV12-2 is shown as a pseudogene. The CDR3 spans 18 residues. The CDR3: CASRSQGFAPTSLYEQYF. CDR3 DNA: TGTGCAAGTCGCTCACAGGGTTTCGCCCCAACTAGTCTCTACGAGCAGTACTTC.

This clone was found a few times. The chain uses TRBV28 and TRBJ2-1; 10 bases are shared with TRBD1. Germline CDR1 MDHEN, CDR2 SYDVKM. Trimming took 6 bases from V and 1 from J; bases not matched to a gene: 3. The CDR3 loop spans 15 amino acids. CDR3: CASRPGQGSYNEQFF. Written as DNA, the CDR3 is TGTGCCAGCAGACCGGGACAGGGGTCCTACAATGAGCAGTTCTTC.

The chain uses TRBV7-8 and TRBJ2-2, with D possibly TRBD2 on 7 matching bases. In germline, CDR1 is SGHVS, CDR2 FQNEAQ. The V gene lost 4 bases and the J gene lost 0 bases, with 9 bases spanning the gap. The CDR3 sequence is 15 residues long. The CDR3, as DNA: TGTGCCAGCAGCTGGGGGGGCCCGAACACCGGGGAGCTGTTTTTT. It encodes CASSWGGPNTGELFF.

The rearrangement uses TRBV7-7 and TRBJ2-5, with TRBD2 identical over 8 bases. Germline CDR1 and CDR2: SSHAT and FNYEAQ (reference sequence). This CDR3 is built from 16 residues. V shed 5 bases and J 0 bases; nucleotides not matched to a gene: 8. CDR3 bases: TGTGCCAGCAGCAAATATACGGGGGGGGACCAAGAGACCCAGTACTTC. It yields the protein CASSKYTGGDQETQYF.

CDR3 in amino acids: CASSLEAEGNEQFF. The CDR3 nucleotides read TGTGCCAGCAGCTTAGAAGCGGAGGGCAATGAGCAGTTCTTC. The genes are TRBV7-6 and TRBJ2-1; D perhaps matches TRBD2 (6 bases). CDR1 is SGHVS, CDR2 FNYEAQ, per germline. V lost 1 base and J 6 bases, leaving 10 bases between the germline ends. This CDR3 spans 14 amino acids.

Only one count was recorded for this clone. The gene calls are TRBV13 and TRBJ1-6; unclear D gene. The germline gives CDR1 PRHDT, CDR2 FYEKMQ (reference sequence). This CDR3 region has 15 residues. Trimming shortened V by 4 bases and J by 0 bases, and 7 bases separated the two germline ends. The chain's CDR3 is CASSSQSSYNSPLHF. The CDR3 region has the DNA TGTGCCAGCAGCTCACAGAGCTCCTATAATTCACCCCTCCACTTT.

The V and J genes are TRBV2 and TRBJ2-1, with 10 bases lining up with TRBD2. Germline V lookup: CDR1 SNHLY, CDR2 FYNNEI. Trimming cost V 5 bases and J 1 base; bases outside gene matches: 8. The CDR3 sequence is 17 residues long. Here the CDR3 reads CASSILSGRASYNEQFF. CDR3 bases: TGTGCCAGCAGTATACTAAGCGGGAGGGCTTCCTACAATGAGCAGTTCTTC. The whole variable domain, remainder taken from reference TRBV2 and TRBJ2-1, is EPEVTQTPSHQVTQMGQEVILRCVPISNHLYFYWYRQILGQKVEFLVSFYNNEISEKSEIFDDQFSVERPDGSNFTLKIRSTKLEDSAMYFCASSILSGRASYNEQFFGPGTRLTVL.

The chain uses TRBV27 and TRBJ1-1; possibly TRBD1 for D (5 bases). The CDR3 has 13 amino acids. Trimming removed 7 bases from V and 9 bases from J, with 18 bases in between. The germline V gene encodes CDR1 MNHEY and CDR2 SMNVEV (reference sequence). The CDR3 DNA is TGTGCCAGCAAACCATGGCAGGGTTTGCAAGCTTTCTTT. Its protein is CASKPWQGLQAFF.

Notes on this clone: This CDR3 is also generated by other DNA sequences in the sample. The chain uses TRBV28 and TRBJ2-3; possibly TRBD2 for D (6 bases). Trimming took 3 bases from V and 0 from J, leaving 10 bases between them. There are 15 residues in the CDR3. Looked up from germline, CDR1 is MDHEN and CDR2 is SYDVKM. CDR3 in amino acids: CASSLDSGSTDTQYF. The CDR3 bases are TGTGCCAGCAGTTTGGATAGCGGAAGCACAGATACGCAGTATTTT. The full variable domain, completed using reference TRBV28 and TRBJ2-3, is DVKVTQSSRYLVKRTGEKVFLECVQDMDHENMFWYRQDPGLGLRLIYFSYDVKMKEKGDIPEGYSVSREKKERFSLILESASTNQTSMYLCASSLDSGSTDTQYFGPGTRLTVL.

The CDR3: CASSQDTGLAGLEQYF. The CDR3 bases are TGCGCCAGCAGCCAAGATACGGGCCTAGCGGGACTCGAGCAGTACTTC. V gene TRBV4-3 combines with J gene TRBJ2-7; 9 bases line up with TRBD2. Germline V gives CDR1 LGHNA, CDR2 YSLEER. V lost 0 bases to trimming and J lost 6 bases; unmatched junction nucleotides: 9. There are 16 residues in the CDR3.

The V and J genes are TRBV19 and TRBJ2-3; 9 bases map to TRBD2. Germline CDR1 reads LNHDA; CDR2 reads SQIVND (reference sequence). The CDR3 length is 16 residues. V was clipped by 3 bases and J by 0 bases; unmatched bases: 4. CDR3 nucleotide sequence: TGTGCCAGTAGTATCCGACTAGCGGTAAGCACAGATACGCAGTATTTT. Translated: CASSIRLAVSTDTQYF. The full variable domain, rest sourced from reference TRBV19 and TRBJ2-3, is DGGITQSPKYLFRKEGQNVTLSCEQNLNHDAMYWYRQDPGQGLRLIYYSQIVNDFQKGDIAEGYSVSREKKESFPLTVTSAQKNPTAFYLCASSIRLAVSTDTQYFGPGTRLTVL.

In its sample, this clone was seen once. This chain uses TRBV7-9 with TRBJ2-7; 7 bases agree with TRBD2. This CDR3 has 16 residues. Germline loops: CDR1 SEHNR, CDR2 FQNEAQ (reference sequence). V lost 0 bases and J lost 2; bases outside the gene matches: 7. The CDR3, as DNA: TGTGCCAGCAGCTTAGCGTCGGCGGGAGCCCCCTACGAGCAGTACTTC. It specifies CASSLASAGAPYEQYF. Full variable domain (rest looked up from reference TRBV7-9 and TRBJ2-7): DTGVSQNPRHKITKRGQNVTFRCDPISEHNRLYWYRQTLGQGPEFLTYFQNEAQLEKSRLLSDRFSAERPKGSFSTLEIQRTEQGDSAMYLCASSLASAGAPYEQYFGPGTRLTVT.

The rearrangement links TRBV6-5 to TRBJ1-5; 7 positions match TRBD1. V lost 6 bases and J lost 4; bases outside the gene matches: 3. The CDR3 runs to 13 residues. From germline, CDR1 is MNHEY and CDR2 SVGAGI. CDR3 residues: CASRQQGNQPQHF. Here the CDR3 DNA reads TGTGCCAGCAGGCAACAGGGGAATCAGCCCCAGCATTTT.

This chain uses TRBV5-1 with TRBJ2-5; 11 positions match TRBD2. This CDR3 is built from 20 residues. Germline loops: CDR1 SGHRS, CDR2 YFSETQ. J lost 1 base, V lost 0 bases, and 14 bases had no gene match. The CDR3 reads CASSLGPSTSGTSTQETQYF. DNA of the CDR3: TGCGCCAGCAGCTTGGGCCCCTCGACTAGCGGGACTAGTACCCAAGAGACCCAGTACTTC.

V gene TRBV5-4 combines with J gene TRBJ2-2; 12 nucleotides match TRBD1. The V segment lost 3 bases and the J segment 7 bases; nucleotides outside the gene matches: 10. The CDR3 has 17 amino acids. Germline V gives CDR1 SGHNT, CDR2 YYREEE (reference sequence). CDR3 DNA: TGTGCCAGCAGCTCGGGACAGGGGGCGTCGTTTTTCGGGGAGCTGTTTTTT. Translated, it gives CASSSGQGASFFGELFF.

The chain is built from TRBV2 and TRBJ2-1; 7 nucleotides agree with TRBD2. After removal of 6 bases from V and 3 bases from J, the junction contained 5 bases not matched to a gene. The CDR3 is 14 residues long. Germline CDR1 SNHLY, CDR2 FYNNEI. The CDR3 DNA reads TGTGCCAGCAGGACTGGCGGGAGCTACAATGAGCAGTTCTTC. Amino acids: CASRTGGSYNEQFF. The full variable domain, with the rest looked up from reference TRBV2 and TRBJ2-1, is EPEVTQTPSHQVTQMGQEVILRCVPISNHLYFYWYRQILGQKVEFLVSFYNNEISEKSEIFDDQFSVERPDGSNFTLKIRSTKLEDSAMYFCASRTGGSYNEQFFGPGTRLTVL.

The V gene is TRBV6-6, the J gene TRBJ2-4; TRBD1 is a possible D gene (5 bases). Germline CDR1 MNHNY, CDR2 SVGAGI (reference sequence). The CDR3 loop spans 16 amino acids. V was trimmed by 5 bases and J by 0 bases, leaving 14 bases between them. The CDR3 sequence is CASSLDIGLAKNIQYF. DNA of the CDR3: TGTGCCAGCAGTCTGGACATCGGATTAGCCAAAAACATTCAGTACTTC.

V and J are TRBV9 and TRBJ2-1; 7 bases are shared with TRBD2. V trimming: 0 bases; J trimming: 9 bases; junction bases outside the gene matches: 9. The CDR3 contains 15 residues. Germline lookup yields CDR1 SGDLS and CDR2 YYNGEE. CDR3 DNA: TGTGCCAGCAGCGTAGGGGGGGGACTATATCTTGAGCAGTTCTTC. This gives the protein CASSVGGGLYLEQFF.

The V and J genes are TRBV6-1 and TRBJ2-5; the D is unclear. V lost 4 bases, J lost 5 bases, and 20 bases lay in between. The CDR3 extends over 16 amino acids. The germline V gene encodes CDR1 MNHNS and CDR2 SASEGT. This chain's CDR3 is CASSVWLVIQVETQYF. The CDR3 nucleotides are TGTGCCAGCAGTGTTTGGCTAGTTATCCAAGTGGAGACCCAGTACTTC.

The chain couples TRBV30 to TRBJ1-3; a weak D match, TRBD1 (5 bases). The CDR3 length is 14 residues. Germline CDR1 reads GTSNPN; CDR2 reads SVGIG (reference sequence). Trimming removed 4 bases at V and 6 bases at J, with 16 bases between. The CDR3 region has the DNA TGTGCCTGGATCTCGACGCGGGGGTCAAACACCATATATTTT. This gives the protein CAWISTRGSNTIYF.

The V gene is TRBV19, the J gene TRBJ2-2; a possible D gene is TRBD2 (5 bases). V was trimmed by 3 bases and J by 4 bases, leaving 9 bases between them. Germline values: CDR1 LNHDA, CDR2 SQIVND (reference sequence). The CDR3 consists of 14 residues. CDR3 protein: CASSIEGRTGELFF. Written as DNA, the CDR3 is TGTGCCAGTAGTATTGAGGGTCGCACCGGGGAGCTGTTTTTT.

Note on this clone: Other DNA sequences in this sample translate to the same CDR3. This chain joins TRBV5-1 and TRBJ1-5; possibly TRBD1 for D (5 bases). This CDR3 is 14 amino acids long. Per germline, CDR1 SGHRS and CDR2 YFSETQ. V dropped 0 bases and J dropped 1 base, with 5 bases sitting between them. CDR3 protein: CASSLGQSNQPQHF. CDR3 nucleotide sequence: TGCGCCAGCAGCTTGGGACAGAGCAATCAGCCCCAGCATTTT.

This rearrangement joins TRBV18 to TRBJ1-1; D gene ambiguous. Trimming took off 4 bases at V and 7 bases at J, with 10 bases between the two ends. Germline V gives CDR1 KGHSH, CDR2 LQKENI. There are 12 residues in the CDR3. CDR3 bases: TGTGCCAGCTCACTTATGGAGAGTGAAGCTTTCTTT. Translated: CASSLMESEAFF.

The chain links TRBV7-2 to TRBJ1-2, with D possibly matching TRBD1 (5 bases). V shed 1 base and J shed 2 bases, with 11 bases lying between them. The CDR3 has 15 amino acids. Germline V gene data show CDR1 as SGHTA and CDR2 as FQGNSA. CDR3 bases: TGTGCCAGCAGCTTAGGGGACGGGGGAAACTATGGCTACACCTTC. Translated, it gives CASSLGDGGNYGYTF.